One and the same sample provided the 27 T cell receptor beta chains below, sequenced in a study of CXCR3-negative and CXCR3-positive naive CD8 T cells. Each TRB cDNA library was prepared by 5' RACE (with UMI labels). TCRdb reanalyzed the 5' RACE reads and collapses them to one entry per CDR3 protein, without DNA. This sample's table has fewer than 95,000 distinct CDR3 sequences. The sequenced sample was naive CXCR3- CD8+ T cells from blood. Subset: CD45RO-CCR7+CD27+CD95- naive CD8+ T cells lacking CXCR3 (TNR3-). These receptors came from a human donor in good health. Some clones in this sample may be carry-over from other donors' samples.

The J gene is TRBJ2-1, the V gene TRBV7-8; TCRdb returns TRBD2, unconfirmable since there is no DNA. The CDR3 runs 15 residues. Germline loops: CDR1 SGHVS, CDR2 FQNEAQ. CDR3 loop: CATRARTSGYNEQFF.

The V and J genes are TRBV6-1 and TRBJ2-7. This CDR3 comprises 14 residues. From germline, CDR1 is MNHNS and CDR2 SASEGT. This chain's CDR3 is CASSEGDSPYEQYF.

The chain carries TRBV29-1 and TRBJ2-7; the D gene TCRdb calls, TRBD1, cannot be checked with no DNA. The CDR3 sequence is 17 residues long. The germline gives CDR1 SQVTM, CDR2 ANQGSEA. The CDR3 region is CSVEAPLGTAESYEQYF.

The rearrangement uses TRBV7-8 and TRBJ2-3; the D call from TCRdb, TRBD2, cannot be confirmed without DNA. Germline V gene sequence: CDR1 SGHVS, CDR2 FQNEAQ. This CDR3 is built from 20 residues. The CDR3 is CASSTLPGLAGDTSTDTQYF.

V usage is TRBV5-1 and J usage is TRBJ1-6. The V gene's germline CDR1 is SGHRS and CDR2 YFSETQ. CDR3 length: 14 residues. CDR3 region: CASSLEGPSSPLHF.

The V and J genes are TRBV14 and TRBJ2-1; TCRdb reports TRBD1, a call that lacks DNA to check it against. Germline V gives CDR1 SGHDN, CDR2 FVKESK. The CDR3 consists of 15 residues. The CDR3 loop is CASSPRTGDYNEQFF.

The chain uses TRBV7-9 and TRBJ1-1. The CDR3 is 13 amino acids. CDR1 and CDR2 from the germline V gene are SEHNR and FQNEAQ (reference sequence). The CDR3 region is CASSPTDRSEAFF.

V usage is TRBV7-3 and J usage is TRBJ2-1; absent DNA, TCRdb's TRBD2 call cannot be checked. Looked up from germline, CDR1 is SGHTA and CDR2 is FQGTGA. The CDR3 spans 19 residues. CDR3: CASSETGTSGGRAYNEQFF.

This chain joins TRBV27 and TRBJ2-7; without DNA, the TCRdb call of TRBD1 cannot be checked. The CDR3 covers 13 residues. Germline V lookup: CDR1 MNHEY, CDR2 SMNVEV (reference sequence). CDR3 sequence: CASSFQGVYEQYF.

This chain links TRBV6-5 with TRBJ1-1. Germline V lookup: CDR1 MNHEY, CDR2 SVGAGI. There are 13 residues in the CDR3. The CDR3 is CASSYSASTEAFF.

The chain couples TRBV29-1 to TRBJ2-7; TCRdb's D call, TRBD2, is unchecked because there is no DNA. CDR1 SQVTM and CDR2 ANQGSEA come from the germline V gene. CDR3 size: 13 residues. This CDR3 is CSVELSGSYEQYF.

CDR3 amino acids: CASSRQLAGPGETQYF. This sequence joins TRBV7-9 and TRBJ2-5; with no DNA, the TCRdb D assignment of TRBD2 cannot be verified. Germline V gene sequence: CDR1 SEHNR, CDR2 FQNEAQ (reference sequence). The CDR3 length is 16 residues.

V usage is TRBV5-3 and J usage is TRBJ2-1; TCRdb names TRBD2, which stays unverified in the absence of DNA. TRBV5-3 is an ORF, and what it does is uncertain. This CDR3 spans 16 amino acids. CDR3 region: CARSARGLAGYNEQFF.

V is TRBV4-2 and J is TRBJ2-7; the D call of TRBD1 rests on TCRdb alone, since no DNA is present to check it. CDR1 and CDR2 (germline): LGHNA, YNFKEQ. CDR3 length: 13 amino acids. The CDR3: CASSQGGLSEQYF.

This chain links TRBV29-1 with TRBJ2-5. CDR3 length: 13 amino acids. The germline CDR1 and CDR2 sequences are SQVTM and ANQGSEA. The CDR3 is CSVESPAFETQYF.

This chain uses TRBV29-1 with TRBJ2-3; the D call of TRBD1 rests on TCRdb alone, since no DNA is present to check it. The CDR3 totals 14 residues. From germline, CDR1 is SQVTM and CDR2 ANQGSEA. CDR3 sequence: CSVSRYSGADTQYF.

The chain links TRBV7-9 to TRBJ2-3. The CDR3 has 12 residues. Germline V lookup: CDR1 SEHNR, CDR2 FQNEAQ (reference sequence). The CDR3 reads CASSLIRDTQYF.

The chain has TRBV13 and TRBJ2-5. Germline loops: CDR1 PRHDT, CDR2 FYEKMQ (reference sequence). This CDR3 spans 13 amino acids. CDR3 loop: CASSSRALETQYF. Filled out from reference TRBV13 and TRBJ2-5, the complete variable domain reads AAGVIQSPRHLIKEKRETATLKCYPIPRHDTVYWYQQGPGQDPQFLISFYEKMQSDKGSIPDRFSAQQFSDYHSELNMSSLELGDSALYFCASSSRALETQYFGPGTRLLVL.

This chain connects TRBV29-1 to TRBJ2-3; with no DNA, the TCRdb D assignment of TRBD2 cannot be verified. This CDR3 comprises 15 residues. In germline, CDR1 is SQVTM, CDR2 ANQGSEA. CDR3 sequence reads: CSTVGLPNFVDTQYF.

The V call is TRBV7-2, the J call TRBJ2-7; TCRdb lists TRBD1, though no DNA is available to test this call. The CDR3 spans 14 residues. Germline assignment: CDR1 SGHTA and CDR2 FQGNSA. Here the CDR3 reads CASSLVGQGCEQYF.

This chain links TRBV4-3 with TRBJ2-3; TCRdb picks TRBD2, but there is no DNA to check that call. The CDR3 has 15 amino acids. CDR1 and CDR2 (germline): LGHNA, YSLEER. CDR3 protein: CASSQVGLFTDTQYF.

The J gene is TRBJ2-1, the V gene TRBV29-1. This CDR3 is built from 14 residues. Germline V CDR1 and CDR2: SQVTM, ANQGSEA. The CDR3 region is CSVETGYPYNEQFF.

The chain joins TRBV12-3 or TRBV12-4 to TRBJ1-3. CDR3 length equals 12 residues. The CDR3 reads CASRVSGNTIYF.

The CDR3 protein is CAWTSMVSEAFF. This chain connects TRBV30 to TRBJ1-1. The CDR3 has 12 amino acids. CDR1 is GTSNPN and CDR2 is SVGIG in the germline V gene (reference sequence).

V gene TRBV30 combines with J gene TRBJ2-1. CDR1 and CDR2 from the germline V gene are GTSNPN and SVGIG (reference sequence). The CDR3 covers 13 residues. The CDR3 loop is CAWSATSYNEQFF.

The rearrangement uses TRBV29-1 and TRBJ2-2; there is no DNA to check the TCRdb D call of TRBD1. Germline V CDR1 and CDR2: SQVTM, ANQGSEA. CDR3 length: 12 residues. The CDR3 region is CSVGGRGGELFF.

The chain has TRBV29-1 and TRBJ2-7; lacking DNA, the TRBD1 call made by TCRdb goes unchecked. The germline CDR1 and CDR2 sequences are SQVTM and ANQGSEA. This CDR3 contains 14 residues. CDR3 amino acids: CSVEGVGTEDEQYF.